The 9 T cell receptor beta chains presented below share a single source sample, sequenced in a study of a mutant IDH1 vaccine in newly diagnosed glioma. Stated time point: week 11, during vaccination. Every vaccine dose comprised 300 ug of mutant IDH1 20-mer peptide plus topical imiquimod. Profiling relied on immunoSEQ multiplex PCR, and the TCRdb table lists in-frame clones only, not all of them. The table shows about 66,000 clones, with 84% occurring only once. Which antigens these TCRs recognize remains unknown. Sequenced here: PBMCs, sampled from a glioma patient whose treatment included an IDH1 peptide vaccine. All receptors come from a man aged 30 to 39 with glioma.

The chain joins TRBV6-6 to TRBJ2-7; perhaps D is TRBD1 or TRBD2 (5 bases each). The germline CDR1 and CDR2 sequences are MNHNY and SVGAGI (reference sequence). Trimming took off 2 bases at V and 2 bases at J, with 7 bases between the two ends. This CDR3 is built from 13 residues. The CDR3 region has the DNA TGTGCCAGCAGTTACGTGGGGGCCTACGAGCAGTACTTC. Residues: CASSYVGAYEQYF.

Points on this clone: The junction departs from the called germline gene at one end, perhaps through a read error. The chain carries TRBV11-2 and TRBJ2-7; 10 bases fit TRBD1. The CDR3 loop spans 13 amino acids. CDR1 SGHAT and CDR2 FQNNGV come from the germline V gene. In DNA, the CDR3 is TGTGCCAGCAGCTTTGGTTTGGGACAGGGGTATCGCTTC. Encoded protein: CASSFGLGQGYRF.

The chain has TRBV4-1 and TRBJ2-7; 8 positions agree with TRBD2. The CDR3 contains 15 residues. Germline V gives CDR1 MGHRA, CDR2 YSYEKL. V gave up 1 base and J gave up 3 bases; unmatched junction bases: 5. The CDR3 region has the DNA TGCGCCAGCAGCCAAGTTAGCGGGGAATACTACGAGCAGTACTTC. Its protein product is CASSQVSGEYYEQYF.

This sequence joins TRBV6-1 and TRBJ1-2; D is possibly TRBD1 (5 bases). Trimming pared 7 bases from V and 4 bases from J, leaving 13 bases between. CDR3 length equals 13 residues. Germline V gene sequence: CDR1 MNHNS, CDR2 SASEGT. The CDR3 DNA is TGTGCCAGCATCAGGGAGGAAATCTATGGCTACACCTTC. This translates into CASIREEIYGYTF.

The chain links TRBV6-1 to TRBJ1-1; 7 nucleotides match TRBD1. CDR3 size: 11 residues. In germline, CDR1 is MNHNS, CDR2 SASEGT. V trimming: 8 bases; J trimming: 11 bases; junction bases outside the gene matches: 8. The DNA of the CDR3 is TGTGCCAGCCGCCGGGACAGTTCGGCTTTCTTT. It specifies CASRRDSSAFF.

This sequence joins TRBV5-6 and TRBJ1-4, with TRBD1 matching over 11 bases. The trim removed 4 bases at V and 8 bases at J, leaving 7 bases unmatched. Germline loops: CDR1 SGHDT, CDR2 YYEEEE. CDR3 size: 15 residues. The CDR3, as DNA: TGTGCCAGCAGCAGCGGACAGGGGGCTGGAGAAAAACTGTTTTTT. Residues: CASSSGQGAGEKLFF. The variable domain in full, completed from reference TRBV5-6 and TRBJ1-4, reads DAGVTQSPTHLIKTRGQQVTLRCSPKSGHDTVSWYQQALGQGPQFIFQYYEEEERQRGNFPDRFSGHQFPNYSSELNVNALLLGDSALYLCASSSGQGAGEKLFFGSGTQLSVL.

The CDR3 here is CASIQGVDYGYTF. The CDR3 coding sequence is TGTGCCAGCATACAGGGAGTCGACTATGGCTACACCTTC. This chain joins TRBV2 and TRBJ1-2; possibly TRBD1 for D (6 bases). This CDR3 comprises 13 residues. The V gene's germline CDR1 is SNHLY and CDR2 FYNNEI. V lost 7 bases and J 3 bases, leaving 12 bases between the germline ends.

This clone was detected only a few times. The chain joins TRBV7-2 to TRBJ1-1; D perhaps matches TRBD1 (6 bases). The CDR3 runs 14 residues. Germline V gene lookup returns CDR1 SGHTA and CDR2 FQGNSA. The V gene lost 4 bases and the J gene lost 5 bases, with 14 bases spanning the gap. The CDR3 spells CASSSGRGRTEAFF. In nucleotides, the CDR3 is TGTGCCAGCAGCTCCGGTAGGGGGAGGACTGAAGCTTTCTTT.

V is TRBV7-8 and J is TRBJ2-5; 9 bases align to TRBD1. Germline CDR1 and CDR2: SGHVS and FQNEAQ. The length of the CDR3 is 14 residues. Trimming cost V 5 bases and J 5 bases; bases outside gene matches: 6. The CDR3 DNA sequence: TGTGCCAGCAGCCCCCGGACAGGGGTCGAGACCCAGTACTTC. This gives the protein CASSPRTGVETQYF. Full variable domain (rest looked up from reference TRBV7-8 and TRBJ2-5): GAGVSQSPRYKVAKRGQDVALRCDPISGHVSLFWYQQALGQGPEFLTYFQNEAQLDKSGLPSDRFFAERPEGSVSTLKIQRTQQEDSAVYLCASSPRTGVETQYFGPGTRLLVL.